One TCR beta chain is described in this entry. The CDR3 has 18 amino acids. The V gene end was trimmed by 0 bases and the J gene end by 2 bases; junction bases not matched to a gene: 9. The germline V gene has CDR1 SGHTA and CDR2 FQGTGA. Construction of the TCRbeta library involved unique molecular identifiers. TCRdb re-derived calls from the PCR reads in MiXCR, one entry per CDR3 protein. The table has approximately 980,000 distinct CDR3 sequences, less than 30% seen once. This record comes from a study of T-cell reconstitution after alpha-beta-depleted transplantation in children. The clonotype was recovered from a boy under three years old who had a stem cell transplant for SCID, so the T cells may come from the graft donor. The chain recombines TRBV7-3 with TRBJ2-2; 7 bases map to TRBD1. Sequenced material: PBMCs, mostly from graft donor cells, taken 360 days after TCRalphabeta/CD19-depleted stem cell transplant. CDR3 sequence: CASSLTLMGQHNTGELFF. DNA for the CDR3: TGTGCCAGCAGCTTAACGTTAATGGGACAGCACAACACCGGGGAGCTGTTTTTT. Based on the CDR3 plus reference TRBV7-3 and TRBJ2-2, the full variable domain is GAGVSQTPSNKVTEKGKYVELRCDPISGHTALYWYRQSLGQGPEFLIYFQGTGAADDSGLPNDRFFAVRPEGSVSTLKIQRTERGDSAVYLCASSLTLMGQHNTGELFFGEGSRLTVL.